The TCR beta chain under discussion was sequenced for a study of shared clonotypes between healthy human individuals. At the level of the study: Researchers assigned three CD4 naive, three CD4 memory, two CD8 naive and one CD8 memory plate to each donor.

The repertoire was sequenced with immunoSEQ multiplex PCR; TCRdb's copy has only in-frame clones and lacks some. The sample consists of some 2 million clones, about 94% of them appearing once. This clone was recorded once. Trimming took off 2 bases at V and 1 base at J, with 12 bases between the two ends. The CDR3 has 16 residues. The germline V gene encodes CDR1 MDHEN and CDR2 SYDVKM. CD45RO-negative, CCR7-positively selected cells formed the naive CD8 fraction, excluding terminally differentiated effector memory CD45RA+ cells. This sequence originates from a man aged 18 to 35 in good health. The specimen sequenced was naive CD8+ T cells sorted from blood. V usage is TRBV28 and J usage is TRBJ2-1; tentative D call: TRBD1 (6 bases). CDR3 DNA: TGTGCCAGCAGTTTACCTCCGGACAGTTCCTACAATGAGCAGTTCTTC. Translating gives CASSLPPDSSYNEQFF.